This entry is about one T cell receptor (beta chain). Its antigen is still unknown. These data come from a study of Graves' ophthalmopathy and Graves' hyperthyroidism. Study-wide points: Most thyroid-expanded clonotypes exceeding 0.001 frequency were also found in blood. A model of 13 signatures distinguished ophthalmopathy from stable hyperthyroidism at around 90% sensitivity and about 80% specificity.

The hyperthyroidism patients had a new diagnosis of under 2 months' duration and were aged 18 to 65. Other autoimmune diseases, uncontrolled infections, pregnancy or lactation ruled patients out of participation. RNA transcripts yielded amplified TCR beta CDR3 regions. HTBI-primed RT-PCR formed the first round, and a multiplex PCR formed the second. TCRdb reprocessed the multiplex PCR reads via MiXCR and lists one record per CDR3 protein. The table records 560,000 or so distinct CDR3 sequences, less than 40% of them present only once. CDR3 length equals 15 residues. The V and J ends lost 5 bases and 5 bases, in that order; junction bases with no gene match: 8. Germline CDR1 and CDR2: SGHVS and FQNEAQ.

Material for sequencing was peripheral blood or thyroid tissue (not recorded which). The V gene is TRBV7-8, the J gene TRBJ1-5; 8 bases align to TRBD1. The clonotype comes from an adult man with Graves' hyperthyroidism. Written as DNA, the CDR3 is TGTGCCAGCAGCCACGGACAGGGAGGCGATCAGCCCCAGCATTTT. Translated, it gives CASSHGQGGDQPQHF.